Below, 7 T cell receptor beta chains from the same sample are listed, as sequenced in a study of TIL therapy for anti-PD-1-resistant metastatic lung cancer. This was the immunoSEQ v3 assay. Data came from immunoSEQ multiplex PCR; TCRdb stores just in-frame clones and leaves some out. The sample includes under 60,000 clones, 65% to 90% of them seen just once. As to time point: pre-treatment sample, taken before nivolumab and TIL therapy. The source was blood, collected at baseline. The receptors were gathered from a person aged 25-85 years with non-small cell lung cancer.

The V call is TRBV28, the J call TRBJ1-2; 8 positions match TRBD1. Germline V gene data show CDR1 as MDHEN and CDR2 as SYDVKM. Trimming removed 2 bases from V and 4 bases from J; junction bases left unmatched: 6. CDR3 length: 15 amino acids. CDR3 bases: TGTGCCAGCAGTTTAGGCCAGGGGGCATTCTATGGCTACACCTTC. Translation gives CASSLGQGAFYGYTF.

This sequence joins TRBV9 and TRBJ2-5; D may be TRBD2 (6 bases). The CDR3 has 14 residues. Germline CDR1 reads SGDLS; CDR2 reads YYNGEE. V gave up 2 bases and J gave up 4 bases, with 12 bases separating them. The DNA for the CDR3 is TGTGCCAGCAGCGTTAGCTGGGGGGTAGAGACCCAGTACTTC. Its protein product is CASSVSWGVETQYF.

The sample holds a few counts of this clone. Here the CDR3 reads CASSAGHLTGELFF. The CDR3 DNA reads TGTGCCAGTAGTGCGGGACACCTCACCGGGGAGCTGTTTTTT. This chain uses TRBV19 with TRBJ2-2, with D perhaps matching TRBD1 or TRBD2 (6 bases each). There are 14 residues in the CDR3. Trimming removed 5 bases at V and 4 bases at J, with 11 bases between. Germline V gene sequence: CDR1 LNHDA, CDR2 SQIVND (reference sequence).

The chain employs TRBV5-6 and TRBJ1-2; 7 nucleotides line up with TRBD1. This CDR3 spans 16 amino acids. The germline V gene encodes CDR1 SGHDT and CDR2 YYEEEE. The V segment lost 0 bases and the J segment 3 bases; nucleotides outside the gene matches: 8. CDR3 DNA sequence: TGTGCCAGCAGCTTGGTTACAGGGGATGGGCACTATGGCTACACCTTC. The encoded protein is CASSLVTGDGHYGYTF.

This chain links TRBV7-2 with TRBJ2-7; D is undetermined. The germline gives CDR1 SGHTA, CDR2 FQGNSA. The germline V and J ends were trimmed by 5 bases and 6 bases, with 14 bases remaining between them. The CDR3 runs 13 residues. The CDR3 is CASSPWEGREQYF. CDR3 in DNA: TGTGCCAGCAGCCCTTGGGAAGGGCGCGAGCAGTACTTC.

This clone has just a few counts. The V call is TRBV3-1 (or the pseudogene TRBV3-2), the J call TRBJ1-1, with D maybe TRBD1 (5 bases). The CDR3 length is 16 residues. The V end lost 4 bases, the J end lost 0 bases, and 15 bases lay between the germline ends. From germline, CDR1 is LGHDT and CDR2 YNNKEL (reference sequence). The CDR3 reads CASSPSPDRMNTEAFF. In nucleotides, the CDR3 is TGTGCCAGCAGCCCTTCCCCTGACAGAATGAACACTGAAGCTTTCTTT.

The chain carries TRBV3-1 (or the pseudogene TRBV3-2) and TRBJ1-6; 9 bases fit TRBD1. Per germline, CDR1 LGHDT and CDR2 YNNKEL (reference sequence). The trim removed 4 bases at V and 10 bases at J, leaving 5 bases unmatched. The CDR3 covers 14 residues. CDR3 region: CASSPFTGGSPLHF. CDR3 nucleotide sequence: TGTGCCAGCAGCCCGTTTACAGGGGGCTCACCCCTCCACTTT.